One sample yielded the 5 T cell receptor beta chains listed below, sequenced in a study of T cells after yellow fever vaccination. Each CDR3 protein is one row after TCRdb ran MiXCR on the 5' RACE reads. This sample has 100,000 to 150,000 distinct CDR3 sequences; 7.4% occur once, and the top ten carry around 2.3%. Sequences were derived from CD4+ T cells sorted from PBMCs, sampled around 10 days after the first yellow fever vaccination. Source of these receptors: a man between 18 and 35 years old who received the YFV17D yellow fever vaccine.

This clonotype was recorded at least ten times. Written as DNA, the CDR3 is TGTGCCAGCAGCTTAGGGGCAGGCGGCTACACCTTC. Protein sequence: CASSLGAGGYTF. J is TRBJ1-2 and V is TRBV7-9; D not resolved. The CDR3 has 12 amino acids. V was shortened by 1 base and J by 8 bases, with 8 bases between the two germline ends. Germline CDR1 is SEHNR and CDR2 is FQNEAQ (reference sequence).

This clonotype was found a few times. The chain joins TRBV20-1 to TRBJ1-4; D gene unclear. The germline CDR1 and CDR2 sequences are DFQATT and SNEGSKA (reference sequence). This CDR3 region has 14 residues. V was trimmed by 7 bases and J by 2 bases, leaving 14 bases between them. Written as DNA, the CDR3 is TGCAGTGTCCCGGGCACCACCACTAATGAAAAACTGTTTTTT. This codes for CSVPGTTTNEKLFF.

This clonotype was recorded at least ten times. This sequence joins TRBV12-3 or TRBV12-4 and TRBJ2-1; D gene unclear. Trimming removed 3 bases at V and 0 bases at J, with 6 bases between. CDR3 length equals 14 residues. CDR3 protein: CASSFGSSYNEQFF. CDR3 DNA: TGTGCCAGCAGTTTCGGTAGCTCCTACAATGAGCAGTTCTTC.

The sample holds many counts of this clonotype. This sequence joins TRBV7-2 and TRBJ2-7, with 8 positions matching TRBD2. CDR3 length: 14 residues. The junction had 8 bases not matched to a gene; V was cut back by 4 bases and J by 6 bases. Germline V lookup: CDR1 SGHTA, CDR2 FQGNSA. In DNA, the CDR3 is TGTGCCAGCAGCTCCCCCCGGGAGGGGGGCGAGCAGTACGTC. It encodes CASSSPREGGEQYV.

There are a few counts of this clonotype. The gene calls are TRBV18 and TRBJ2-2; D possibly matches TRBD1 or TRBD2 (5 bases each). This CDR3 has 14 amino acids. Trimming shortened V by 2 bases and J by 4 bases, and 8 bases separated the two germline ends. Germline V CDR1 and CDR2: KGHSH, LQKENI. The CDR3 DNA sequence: TGTGCCAGCTCACCAGAGGGGATCACCGGGGAGCTGTTTTTT. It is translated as CASSPEGITGELFF. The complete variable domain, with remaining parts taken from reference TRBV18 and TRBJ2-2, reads NAGVMQNPRHLVRRRGQEARLRCSPMKGHSHVYWYRQLPEEGLKFMVYLQKENIIDESGMPKERFSAEFPKEGPSILRIQQVVRGDSAAYFCASSPEGITGELFFGEGSRLTVL.